The source of this TCR beta chain is a study of shared clonotypes between healthy human individuals. Background on the study: Aged between 18 and 49, the donors were two women and a few men.

CD45RO-negative, CCR7-positively selected cells formed the naive CD8 fraction, excluding terminally differentiated effector memory CD45RA+ cells. Each donor was a Caucasian adult residing in Nashville, Tennessee. General study results and limits: Estimated richness was generally greater in naive than memory subsets.

This clone was seen once. Antigen: not known. Germline V gene lookup returns CDR1 MNHEY and CDR2 SVGAGI. This CDR3 comprises 16 residues. V lost 4 bases to trimming and J lost 2 bases, with 14 bases between them. The data were produced by immunoSEQ multiplex PCR, yet TCRdb's version contains in-frame clones alone and is incomplete. The table shows about 2,100,000 clones, with 85% to 95% occurring only once. V and J are TRBV6-5 and TRBJ2-2; D is perhaps TRBD2 (6 bases). Sequences were obtained from naive CD8+ T cells from PBMCs. The sequence was obtained from a man between 18 and 29 years old in good health. Some clones in this sample may be carry-over from other donors' samples. The CDR3 loop reads CASSLTWRDNTGELFF. The DNA of the CDR3 is TGTGCCAGCAGTTTAACGTGGCGGGATAACACCGGGGAGCTGTTTTTT.